One and the same sample provided the 22 T cell receptor beta chains below, sequenced in a study of cytomegalovirus exposure and HLA in healthy donors. It was with 60 Vbeta and 13 Jbeta primers that the PCR ran. Assay used: immunoSEQ multiplex PCR; TCRdb lists only in-frame clones, some missing. This table lists fewer than 85,000 clones. Input material: PBMCs. The origin of the receptors is a man aged 25-40 years in good health and CMV-seronegative.

The CDR3 loop reads CASSQDPEEGYTF. The CDR3 DNA reads TGCGCCAGCAGCCAAGATCCAGAGGAAGGCTACACCTTC. The rearrangement links TRBV4-1 to TRBJ1-2; no definite D call. The germline gives CDR1 MGHRA, CDR2 YSYEKL. The CDR3 contains 13 residues. V lost 0 bases and J lost 8, with 10 bases in between.

The genes are TRBV5-1 and TRBJ2-3; TRBD2 matches at 13 bases. V was pared by 2 bases and J by 2 bases, with 5 bases of the junction left unmatched. CDR3 length equals 17 residues. CDR1 and CDR2 from the germline V gene are SGHRS and YFSETQ. CDR3 DNA sequence: TGCGCCAGCAGCTTCGGACTAGCGGGGGTTCTCACAGATACGCAGTATTTT. Translation: CASSFGLAGVLTDTQYF.

The chain is built from TRBV11-3 and TRBJ1-1; D gene uncertain. The CDR3 covers 12 residues. V shed 8 bases and J shed 1 base, with 8 bases lying between them. Germline CDR1 SGHNT, CDR2 YENEEA. CDR3 nucleotides: TGTGCCAGCGCCCGGGGGAACACTGAAGCTTTCTTT. Amino acid sequence: CASARGNTEAFF.

V and J are TRBV11-2 and TRBJ2-7, with 13 bases aligning to TRBD2. This CDR3 is 17 amino acids long. Germline values: CDR1 SGHAT, CDR2 FQNNGV. Trimming removed 3 bases from V and 3 bases from J; junction bases left unmatched: 8. CDR3 sequence reads: CASSLDGGTSGVYEQYF. The CDR3 nucleotides are TGTGCCAGCAGCTTGGACGGAGGGACTAGCGGGGTCTACGAGCAGTACTTC.

CDR3 bases: TGCGCCAGCAGCCCTTACGGACAGAAAAACATTCAGTACTTC. Protein: CASSPYGQKNIQYF. This chain connects TRBV4-1 to TRBJ2-4, with D perhaps matching TRBD1 (6 bases). Trimming removed 4 bases at V and 4 bases at J, with 11 bases between. Germline CDR1 is MGHRA and CDR2 is YSYEKL. CDR3 length: 14 residues.

The chain uses TRBV30 and TRBJ2-7, with TRBD2 matching 7 bases. The germline gives CDR1 GTSNPN, CDR2 SVGIG (reference sequence). The CDR3 runs to 13 residues. V dropped 4 bases and J dropped 3; count of bases not matched to a gene: 6. Here the CDR3 DNA reads TGTGCCTGGACCTCACGGGGGGACTACGAGCAGTACTTC. Amino acid sequence: CAWTSRGDYEQYF.

The V call is TRBV29-1, the J call TRBJ1-2; D might be TRBD1 (6 bases). V was clipped by 3 bases and J by 4 bases, with 9 bases between them. Germline loops: CDR1 SQVTM, CDR2 ANQGSEA. The CDR3 is 12 residues long. This CDR3 is CSVEAQGYGYTF. The CDR3 bases are TGCAGCGTTGAGGCACAGGGCTATGGCTACACCTTC. The whole variable domain, filled in from reference TRBV29-1 and TRBJ1-2, reads SAVISQKPSRDICQRGTSLTIQCQVDSQVTMMFWYRQQPGQSLTLIATANQGSEATYESGFVIDKFPISRPNLTFSTLTVSNMSPEDSSIYLCSVEAQGYGYTFGSGTRLTVV.

This sequence joins TRBV7-9 and TRBJ2-7; 9 bases align to TRBD1. Germline CDR1 reads SEHNR; CDR2 reads FQNEAQ (reference sequence). J was trimmed by 1 base and V by 5 bases; bases with no gene match: 6. The CDR3 spans 15 residues. The CDR3 DNA is TGTGCCAGCAGCGACCCGGACAGGGGTTCCTACGAGCAGTACTTC. Its translation is CASSDPDRGSYEQYF.

The chain recombines TRBV29-1 with TRBJ2-1; 7 nucleotides agree with TRBD2. The junction had 3 bases not matched to a gene; V was cut back by 6 bases and J by 1 base. This CDR3 has 13 amino acids. The germline V gene encodes CDR1 SQVTM and CDR2 ANQGSEA. The CDR3 here is CSVERGSYNEQFF. DNA for the CDR3: TGCAGCGTCGAGCGGGGTTCCTACAATGAGCAGTTCTTC.

The chain employs TRBV29-1 and TRBJ2-1; D is uncertain. Looked up from germline, CDR1 is SQVTM and CDR2 is ANQGSEA. V was cut by 1 base and J by 7 bases, with 23 bases left in between. The length of the CDR3 is 17 residues. Written as DNA, the CDR3 is TGCAGCGTTGAAGTAGAATCCACGGCTTGGCTCAGGAATGAGCAGTTCTTC. Translation: CSVEVESTAWLRNEQFF.

The chain has TRBV19 and TRBJ1-1; 8 positions match TRBD1. CDR3 length: 17 amino acids. J lost 0 bases, V lost 4 bases, and 10 bases had no gene match. Germline V gives CDR1 LNHDA, CDR2 SQIVND (reference sequence). CDR3 in amino acids: CASSKDREGFVNTEAFF. The CDR3 region has the DNA TGTGCCAGTAGTAAGGACAGGGAAGGATTTGTGAACACTGAAGCTTTCTTT. The full variable domain, with the rest looked up from reference TRBV19 and TRBJ1-1, is DGGITQSPKYLFRKEGQNVTLSCEQNLNHDAMYWYRQDPGQGLRLIYYSQIVNDFQKGDIAEGYSVSREKKESFPLTVTSAQKNPTAFYLCASSKDREGFVNTEAFFGQGTRLTVV.

This chain joins TRBV7-2 and TRBJ1-2; 7 bases are shared with TRBD1. Germline V CDR1 and CDR2: SGHTA, FQGNSA. CDR3 size: 16 residues. J was trimmed by 5 bases and V by 5 bases; bases with no gene match: 14. DNA of the CDR3: TGTGCCAGCAGCCCCCCTCCGGCGACAGGGCTTTATGGCTACACCTTC. Protein: CASSPPPATGLYGYTF.

The gene calls are TRBV27 and TRBJ2-7, with 7 bases matching TRBD1. Germline trimming cut 2 bases from V and 4 bases from J; bases unmatched to any gene: 8. The germline V gene has CDR1 MNHEY and CDR2 SMNVEV (reference sequence). This CDR3 comprises 15 residues. CDR3 coding DNA: TGTGCCAGCAGTTTAATAGGGGCGACAGGGTACGAGCAGTACTTC. This sequence encodes CASSLIGATGYEQYF.

The chain uses TRBV2 and TRBJ2-7; 10 bases are shared with TRBD2. V trimming: 0 bases; J trimming: 2 bases; junction bases outside the gene matches: 1. Germline V lookup: CDR1 SNHLY, CDR2 FYNNEI. The CDR3 is 15 residues long. The DNA of the CDR3 is TGTGCCAGCAGTGAAGCTAGCGGGGGGCCCTACGAGCAGTACTTC. Amino acids: CASSEASGGPYEQYF.

The V and J genes are TRBV28 and TRBJ2-7; perhaps TRBD1 as D (6 bases). Per germline, CDR1 MDHEN and CDR2 SYDVKM. The ends were cut back, 3 bases at V and 2 bases at J, with 17 bases in the middle. There are 16 residues in the CDR3. This CDR3 is CASSFSFTGWAYEQYF. For the CDR3, the DNA is TGTGCCAGCAGTTTCTCGTTTACAGGGTGGGCCTACGAGCAGTACTTC.

The chain uses TRBV5-1 and TRBJ2-3, with D uncertain. Germline V gene data show CDR1 as SGHRS and CDR2 as YFSETQ. The ends were cut back, 0 bases at V and 0 bases at J, with 5 bases in the middle. The CDR3 loop spans 14 amino acids. The CDR3 DNA reads as TGCGCCAGCAGCTTGGGAACTAGCACAGATACGCAGTATTTT. As protein: CASSLGTSTDTQYF.

The chain is built from TRBV5-1 and TRBJ2-1; 8 bases fit TRBD2. The germline V gene encodes CDR1 SGHRS and CDR2 YFSETQ. The CDR3 length is 14 residues. V dropped 5 bases and J dropped 5; count of bases not matched to a gene: 6. For the CDR3, the DNA is TGCGCCAGCAGAGCTGGGGGACTAGACAATGAGCAGTTCTTC. Amino acids: CASRAGGLDNEQFF.

The chain has TRBV18 and TRBJ1-2; D not resolved. CDR3 length: 14 amino acids. V lost 3 bases and J lost 0, with 8 bases in between. Germline CDR1 is KGHSH and CDR2 is LQKENI. CDR3 coding DNA: TGTGCCAGCTCACCCGGACTTGCTAACTATGGCTACACCTTC. Translating it yields CASSPGLANYGYTF.

This chain joins TRBV6-1 and TRBJ2-2, with 7 bases lining up with TRBD2. The V and J ends lost 10 bases and 8 bases, in that order; junction bases with no gene match: 10. The V gene's germline CDR1 is MNHNS and CDR2 SASEGT. The CDR3 consists of 13 residues. CDR3 amino acids: CATSSGPGGELFF. The CDR3 DNA follows: TGTGCCACCTCTAGCGGCCCTGGGGGGGAGCTGTTTTTT.

V and J are TRBV18 and TRBJ2-5; D perhaps matches TRBD1 (5 bases). This CDR3 has 13 residues. The V end lost 3 bases, the J end lost 5 bases, and 10 bases lay between the germline ends. Germline values: CDR1 KGHSH, CDR2 LQKENI. CDR3 coding DNA: TGTGCCAGCTCACCGTGGGGCGGCGAGACCCAGTACTTC. It is translated as CASSPWGGETQYF.

Worth noting for this clone: This sample includes further DNA sequences coding for the same CDR3. The rearrangement links TRBV30 to TRBJ1-1, with TRBD1 matching 8 bases. CDR1 GTSNPN and CDR2 SVGIG come from the germline V gene (reference sequence). V gave up 2 bases and J gave up 5 bases; unmatched junction bases: 7. The CDR3 contains 14 residues. CDR3 sequence (DNA): TGTGCCTGGAGTTCTCAGGGGGCATATACTGAAGCTTTCTTT. It translates to CAWSSQGAYTEAFF.

The V gene is TRBV5-4, the J gene TRBJ2-7; 7 positions agree with TRBD2. This CDR3 has 15 amino acids. CDR1 SGHNT and CDR2 YYREEE come from the germline V gene (reference sequence). The J segment lost 0 bases and the V segment lost 2 bases, leaving 5 bases of the junction unmatched. CDR3 nucleotides: TGTGCCAGCAGCTTAGGAGCGGGGACCTCCTACGAGCAGTACTTC. This sequence encodes CASSLGAGTSYEQYF. Using reference TRBV5-4 and TRBJ2-7 for the parts outside the CDR3, the full variable domain is ETGVTQSPTHLIKTRGQQVTLRCSSQSGHNTVSWYQQALGQGPQFIFQYYREEENGRGNFPPRFSGLQFPNYSSELNVNALELDDSALYLCASSLGAGTSYEQYFGPGTRLTVT.